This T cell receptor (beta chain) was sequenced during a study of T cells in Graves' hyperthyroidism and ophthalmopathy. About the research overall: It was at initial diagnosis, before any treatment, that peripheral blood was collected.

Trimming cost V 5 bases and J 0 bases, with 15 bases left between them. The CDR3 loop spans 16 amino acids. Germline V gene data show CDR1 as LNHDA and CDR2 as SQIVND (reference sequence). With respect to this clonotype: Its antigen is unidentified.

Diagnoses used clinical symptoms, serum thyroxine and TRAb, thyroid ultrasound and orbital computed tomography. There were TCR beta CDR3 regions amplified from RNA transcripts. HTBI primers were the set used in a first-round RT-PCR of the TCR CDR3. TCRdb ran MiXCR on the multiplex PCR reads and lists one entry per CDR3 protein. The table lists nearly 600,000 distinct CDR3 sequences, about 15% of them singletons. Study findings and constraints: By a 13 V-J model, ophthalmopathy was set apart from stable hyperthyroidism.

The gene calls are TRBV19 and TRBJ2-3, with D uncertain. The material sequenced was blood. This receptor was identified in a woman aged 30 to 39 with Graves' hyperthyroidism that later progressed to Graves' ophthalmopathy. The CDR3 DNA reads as TGTGCCAGTAGTTCGATTTTGCGGAGAAGCACAGATACGCAGTATTTT. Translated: CASSSILRRSTDTQYF.